These T cell receptor beta chains were read from a single sample in a study of T cells in Graves' hyperthyroidism and ophthalmopathy. TCRdb analysed the multiplex PCR reads with MiXCR anew, one entry per CDR3 protein. The repertoire has around 620,000 distinct CDR3 sequences, 12% to 15% of them found once; the top ten carry approximately 6.4%. Source material: blood. These TCRs come from a woman under 30 with Graves' ophthalmopathy. CDR3s include the opening cysteine and the closing phenylalanine or tryptophan. A D gene is named only where the DNA matches it firmly. Clone size is given for some rows only: seen once, a few or many times, or a class if the clone is expanded.

J gene: TRBJ2-3; clone size: many; D gene: -; V gene: TRBV11-1; CDR3 protein: CASSLSRFGARTDTQYF; CDR3 DNA: TGTGCCAGCAGCTTAAGTAGGTTTGGAGCCCGCACAGATACGCAGTATTTT
J gene: TRBJ1-2; clone size: -; D gene: TRBD1; V gene: TRBV2; CDR3 protein: CASRGAGGRYGYTF; CDR3 DNA: TGTGCCAGCAGGGGGGCAGGGGGCCGGTATGGCTACACCTTC
J gene: TRBJ2-5; clone size: few; D gene: -; V gene: TRBV6-1; CDR3 protein: CATGQQETQYF; CDR3 DNA: TGTGCCACCGGACAGCAAGAGACCCAGTACTTC
J gene: TRBJ2-7; clone size: -; D gene: -; V gene: TRBV14; CDR3 protein: CASSQVADSRQGQYF; CDR3 DNA: TGTGCCAGCAGCCAAGTGGCGGACAGTCGACAAGGGCAGTACTTC
J gene: TRBJ1-5; clone size: many; D gene: -; V gene: TRBV24-1; CDR3 protein: CATSDPTVGQPQHF; CDR3 DNA: TGTGCCACCAGTGACCCCACAGTAGGTCAGCCCCAGCATTTT
J gene: TRBJ2-1; clone size: many; D gene: -; V gene: TRBV7-2; CDR3 protein: CASSLSVWTTSYNEQFF; CDR3 DNA: TGTGCCAGCAGCTTAAGTGTATGGACAACTTCCTACAATGAGCAGTTCTTC
J gene: TRBJ2-5; clone size: many; D gene: TRBD2; V gene: TRBV12-3/TRBV12-4; CDR3 protein: CASSFSGETQYF; CDR3 DNA: TGTGCCAGCAGTTTTAGCGGGGAGACCCAGTACTTC
J gene: TRBJ1-1; clone size: many; D gene: -; V gene: TRBV12-5; CDR3 protein: CASGLGSEAFF; CDR3 DNA: TGTGCTAGTGGTTTGGGCAGTGAAGCTTTCTTT
J gene: TRBJ2-7; clone size: many; D gene: -; V gene: TRBV24-1; CDR3 protein: CATRGDGSYEQYF; CDR3 DNA: TGTGCCACCAGAGGGGACGGCTCCTACGAGCAGTACTTC
J gene: TRBJ1-1; clone size: -; D gene: -; V gene: TRBV20-1; CDR3 protein: CSARVRAGVVGAFF; CDR3 DNA: TGCAGTGCTAGAGTCCGAGCGGGGGTCGTGGGGGCTTTCTTT
J gene: TRBJ1-4; clone size: -; D gene: -; V gene: TRBV28; CDR3 protein: CASSWKGRGEKLFF; CDR3 DNA: TGTGCCAGCAGTTGGAAGGGACGGGGTGAAAAACTGTTTTTT
J gene: TRBJ2-7; clone size: -; D gene: TRBD2; V gene: TRBV7-2; CDR3 protein: CASSLGPSGVSYEQYF; CDR3 DNA: TGTGCCAGCAGCTTAGGTCCTAGCGGGGTCTCCTACGAGCAGTACTTC
J gene: TRBJ2-5; clone size: many; D gene: -; V gene: TRBV7-3; CDR3 protein: CASSTRLGETQYF; CDR3 DNA: TGTGCCAGCAGCACGCGACTAGGGGAGACCCAGTACTTC
J gene: TRBJ2-5; clone size: many; D gene: -; V gene: TRBV7-9; CDR3 protein: CASSINREPRETQYF; CDR3 DNA: TGTGCCAGCAGCATCAACCGGGAGCCGAGGGAGACCCAGTACTTC
J gene: TRBJ2-3; clone size: -; D gene: TRBD1; V gene: TRBV12-5; CDR3 protein: CASAGTAKLTDTQYF; CDR3 DNA: TGTGCTAGTGCCGGGACAGCTAAACTCACAGATACGCAGTATTTT
J gene: TRBJ2-7; clone size: many; D gene: TRBD1; V gene: TRBV6-2/TRBV6-3; CDR3 protein: CASNRDSSYEQYF; CDR3 DNA: TGTGCCAGCAATAGGGACAGCTCCTACGAGCAGTACTTC
J gene: TRBJ2-5; clone size: few; D gene: TRBD1; V gene: TRBV19; CDR3 protein: CASSPDRGGQETQYF; CDR3 DNA: TGTGCCAGTAGTCCAGACAGGGGGGGCCAAGAGACCCAGTACTTC
J gene: TRBJ2-3; clone size: -; D gene: TRBD2; V gene: TRBV28; CDR3 protein: CASSSRGTSGTYTDTQYF; CDR3 DNA: TGTGCCAGCAGTTCCAGGGGGACTAGCGGGACCTACACAGATACGCAGTATTTT
J gene: TRBJ2-7; clone size: -; D gene: TRBD2; V gene: TRBV20-1; CDR3 protein: CSASSSSGNAYEQYF; CDR3 DNA: TGCAGTGCTAGTAGTTCTAGCGGGAACGCCTACGAGCAGTACTTC
J gene: TRBJ2-3; clone size: few; D gene: -; V gene: TRBV11-3; CDR3 protein: CASSPPVSSTDTQYF; CDR3 DNA: TGTGCCAGCAGCCCCCCAGTCTCTAGCACAGATACGCAGTATTTT
J gene: TRBJ1-2; clone size: many; D gene: -; V gene: TRBV30; CDR3 protein: CACNRPQGPGGYGYTF; CDR3 DNA: TGTGCCTGCAATCGACCCCAAGGCCCCGGGGGCTATGGCTACACCTTC
J gene: TRBJ2-3; clone size: -; D gene: -; V gene: TRBV6-9; CDR3 protein: CASSYGHESDTQYF; CDR3 DNA: TGTGCCAGCAGTTACGGACACGAATCAGATACGCAGTATTTT
J gene: TRBJ1-1; clone size: few; D gene: -; V gene: TRBV11-3; CDR3 protein: CASSPRDSWTEAFF; CDR3 DNA: TGTGCCAGCAGCCCCAGGGACTCATGGACTGAAGCTTTCTTT
J gene: TRBJ2-7; clone size: many; D gene: TRBD1; V gene: TRBV6-1; CDR3 protein: CASRNDDRGLNEQYF; CDR3 DNA: TGTGCCAGCAGAAACGACGACAGGGGGCTTAACGAGCAGTACTTC
J gene: TRBJ2-5; clone size: many; D gene: -; V gene: TRBV4-1; CDR3 protein: CASRSQGWQETQYF; CDR3 DNA: TGCGCCAGCAGGAGCCAGGGGTGGCAAGAGACCCAGTACTTC
J gene: TRBJ2-7; clone size: -; D gene: TRBD2; V gene: TRBV20-1; CDR3 protein: CSAGRQGTSGRGTHEQYF; CDR3 DNA: TGCAGTGCTGGTCGTCAAGGGACTAGCGGGAGAGGTACCCACGAGCAGTACTTC
J gene: TRBJ2-1; clone size: many; D gene: TRBD2; V gene: TRBV2; CDR3 protein: CASSEASLAGAGEQFF; CDR3 DNA: TGTGCCAGCAGTGAAGCCTCACTAGCGGGAGCCGGGGAGCAGTTCTTC
J gene: TRBJ2-3; clone size: -; D gene: TRBD1; V gene: TRBV12-3/TRBV12-4; CDR3 protein: CASSPGQGRFTDTQYF; CDR3 DNA: TGTGCCAGCAGCCCGGGACAGGGAAGGTTTACAGATACGCAGTATTTT
J gene: TRBJ2-3; clone size: many; D gene: -; V gene: TRBV27; CDR3 protein: CASGRSPDTQYF; CDR3 DNA: TGTGCCAGCGGGAGGTCTCCAGATACGCAGTATTTT
J gene: TRBJ2-3; clone size: -; D gene: TRBD2; V gene: TRBV6-1; CDR3 protein: CASRPLAGARDTQYF; CDR3 DNA: TGTGCCAGCAGGCCCCTAGCGGGAGCGAGAGATACGCAGTATTTT
J gene: TRBJ2-7; clone size: few; D gene: TRBD2; V gene: TRBV7-9; CDR3 protein: CASSPRLGLAGGYEQYF; CDR3 DNA: TGTGCCAGCAGCCCCCGTTTGGGGCTAGCGGGAGGGTACGAGCAGTACTTC
J gene: TRBJ2-7; clone size: -; D gene: TRBD2; V gene: TRBV20-1; CDR3 protein: CSARVLAGLSYEQYF; CDR3 DNA: TGCAGTGCTAGAGTCCTAGCGGGACTCTCCTACGAGCAGTACTTC
J gene: TRBJ1-1; clone size: -; D gene: -; V gene: TRBV11-1; CDR3 protein: CASSLGGDPEAFF; CDR3 DNA: TGTGCCAGCAGCTTAGGGGGGGATCCTGAAGCTTTCTTT
J gene: TRBJ2-2; clone size: -; D gene: TRBD1; V gene: TRBV7-8; CDR3 protein: CASSLRDRTNTGELFF; CDR3 DNA: TGTGCCAGCAGCCTCCGGGACAGGACTAACACCGGGGAGCTGTTTTTT
J gene: TRBJ2-1; clone size: many; D gene: TRBD2; V gene: TRBV12-3/TRBV12-4; CDR3 protein: CASSRLGLAGGNEQFF; CDR3 DNA: TGTGCCAGCAGCCGGCTCGGACTAGCGGGAGGGAATGAGCAGTTCTTC
J gene: TRBJ2-7; clone size: -; D gene: TRBD1; V gene: TRBV11-1; CDR3 protein: CASSFGDRGTYEQYF; CDR3 DNA: TGTGCCAGCAGCTTTGGGGACAGGGGAACCTACGAGCAGTACTTC
J gene: TRBJ2-1; clone size: -; D gene: -; V gene: TRBV7-2; CDR3 protein: CASSSRRGSSYNEQFF; CDR3 DNA: TGTGCCAGCAGCTCCCGCAGGGGCAGCTCCTACAATGAGCAGTTCTTC
J gene: TRBJ2-3; clone size: many; D gene: TRBD2; V gene: TRBV5-1; CDR3 protein: CASSLAGDPSDTQYF; CDR3 DNA: TGCGCCAGCAGCTTAGCGGGAGATCCCTCAGATACGCAGTATTTT
J gene: TRBJ2-7; clone size: -; D gene: -; V gene: TRBV5-1; CDR3 protein: CASSLQVSSYEQYF; CDR3 DNA: TGCGCCAGCAGCTTACAGGTCTCCTCCTACGAGCAGTACTTC
J gene: TRBJ1-2; clone size: many; D gene: -; V gene: TRBV27; CDR3 protein: CASSFLGPINYGYTF; CDR3 DNA: TGTGCCAGCAGTTTCTTGGGACCTATAAACTATGGCTACACCTTC
J gene: TRBJ1-1; clone size: few; D gene: TRBD1; V gene: TRBV25-1; CDR3 protein: CASSDGQGYTEAFF; CDR3 DNA: TGTGCCAGCAGTGACGGACAGGGGTACACTGAAGCTTTCTTT
J gene: TRBJ2-7; clone size: few; D gene: TRBD2; V gene: TRBV19; CDR3 protein: CASNGGRNEQYF; CDR3 DNA: TGTGCCAGTAACGGCGGGAGAAACGAGCAGTACTTC
J gene: TRBJ2-7; clone size: -; D gene: TRBD1; V gene: TRBV9; CDR3 protein: CASRPGTGTGEQYF; CDR3 DNA: TGTGCCAGCAGGCCAGGGACAGGGACGGGGGAGCAGTACTTC
J gene: TRBJ1-2; clone size: -; D gene: -; V gene: TRBV5-8; CDR3 protein: CASSLAGLVSYGYTF; CDR3 DNA: TGTGCCAGCAGCTTGGCCGGGCTAGTCAGCTATGGCTACACCTTC
J gene: TRBJ1-4; clone size: few; D gene: -; V gene: TRBV5-1; CDR3 protein: CASSFGNGWEKLFF; CDR3 DNA: -
J gene: TRBJ1-1; clone size: -; D gene: -; V gene: TRBV7-9; CDR3 protein: CASSRMTGSEAFF; CDR3 DNA: TGTGCCAGCAGCCGGATGACTGGAAGTGAAGCTTTCTTT
J gene: TRBJ2-5; clone size: -; D gene: TRBD1; V gene: TRBV19; CDR3 protein: CASSPLPGQGKTQYF; CDR3 DNA: TGTGCCAGTAGCCCCCTCCCGGGACAGGGTAAGACCCAGTACTTC
J gene: TRBJ1-3; clone size: few; D gene: -; V gene: TRBV6-2/TRBV6-3; CDR3 protein: CATREQEFSGNTIYF; CDR3 DNA: TGTGCCACCAGGGAGCAGGAGTTCTCTGGAAACACCATATATTTT
J gene: TRBJ1-1; clone size: many; D gene: TRBD1; V gene: TRBV28; CDR3 protein: CASSPVQGRVLNTEAFF; CDR3 DNA: TGTGCCAGCAGTCCTGTACAGGGGAGGGTGCTGAACACTGAAGCTTTCTTT
J gene: TRBJ2-1; clone size: few; D gene: TRBD1; V gene: TRBV15; CDR3 protein: CATSSENRGSEQFF; CDR3 DNA: TGTGCCACCAGCAGCGAAAACAGGGGATCTGAGCAGTTCTTC